This T cell receptor beta chain derives from a study of cytomegalovirus exposure and HLA in healthy donors. At the level of the study: The early release's HLA-typed donors yielded tens of millions of unique TCRs. Study-wide results and limits: From TCR beta sequences, most subjects' HLA-A and HLA-B alleles were reportedly predicted accurately. With DRB1 most and HLA-C fewest, TCR association rates differed between HLA loci in a later analysis. Using the classifier, cytomegalovirus status was reportedly diagnosed with high specificity and sensitivity.

For this clone: Its antigen is still unknown. One end of the junction does not line up with germline, which may come from a read error.

The CDR3 is 11 amino acids. CDR1 and CDR2 (germline): SGHDT, YYEEEE. PCR involved 60 Vbeta and 13 Jbeta primers. TCRdb's table, derived via immunoSEQ multiplex PCR, lists solely in-frame clones and lacks some. The sample lists 110,000 to 150,000 clones, over 65% occurring once. The TCR was taken from a female donor in good health and CMV-seronegative. The chain recombines TRBV5-6 with TRBJ1-2, with D unresolved. Sequencing used PBMCs. The CDR3 bases are TGTGCCGGCAGCAGGAGCTATGGCTACACCTTC. It encodes CAGSRSYGYTF.